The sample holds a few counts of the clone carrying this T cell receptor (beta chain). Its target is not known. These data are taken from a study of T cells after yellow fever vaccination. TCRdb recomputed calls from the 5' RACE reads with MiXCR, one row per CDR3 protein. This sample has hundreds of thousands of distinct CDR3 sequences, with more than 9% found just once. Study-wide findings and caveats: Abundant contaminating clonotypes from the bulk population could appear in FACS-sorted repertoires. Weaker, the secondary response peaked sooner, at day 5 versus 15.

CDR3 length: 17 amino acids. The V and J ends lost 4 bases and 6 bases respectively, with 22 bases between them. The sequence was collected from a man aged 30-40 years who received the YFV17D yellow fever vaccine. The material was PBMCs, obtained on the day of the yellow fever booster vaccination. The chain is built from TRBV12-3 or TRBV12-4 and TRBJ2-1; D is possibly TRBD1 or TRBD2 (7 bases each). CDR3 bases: TGTGCCAGCAGTTCCTATTCCGGGGAGGGGGCGCGCAATGAGCAGTTCTTC. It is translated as CASSSYSGEGARNEQFF.